This is a list of T cell receptor beta chains from one sample in a study of beta chain features in type 1 diabetes. TCRdb's copy holds only in-frame clones and misses some; the assay was immunoSEQ multiplex PCR. The sample shows just under 150,000 clones, under 11% of them seen only once. The source material was naive CD4+ T cells from blood. Source of these receptors: a man in his late teens or twenties in good health. The CDR3 runs from the conserved cysteine through the conserved F or W. D genes are given only for firm matches. Clone size appears in some rows only: once, few, many, or a class for an expanded clone.

V gene,D gene,clone size,CDR3 length,J gene,CDR3 DNA,CDR3 protein
TRBV2,-,-,13,TRBJ2-1,TGTGCCAGCAGTCTGGACAGATACAATGAGCAGTTCTTC,CASSLDRYNEQFF
TRBV28,-,few,12,TRBJ1-5,TGTGCCAGCAGAACCCCGGGGTTGACCCAGCATTTT,CASRTPGLTQHF
TRBV4-3,TRBD1,many,15,TRBJ2-1,TGCGCCAGCAGCCAAGTTGGGACAGGGGGCAATGAGCAGTTCTTC,CASSQVGTGGNEQFF
TRBV5-6,-,-,15,TRBJ2-5,TGTGCCAGCAGCTTGGTGTCTACTAATGGAGAGACCCAGTACTTC,CASSLVSTNGETQYF
TRBV27,TRBD2,few,15,TRBJ2-1,TGTGCCAGCAGGGTCCCTAGCGGGGGATACAATGAGCAGTTCTTC,CASRVPSGGYNEQFF
TRBV28,-,-,17,TRBJ1-1,TGTGCCAGCAGTCCCAGGTTGGGCTCCCCGGGGGACACTGAAGCTTTCTTT,CASSPRLGSPGDTEAFF
TRBV7-2,-,-,16,TRBJ1-3,TGTGCCAGCAGCCCCATGGGGGGGGCTAGTGGAAACACCATATATTTT,CASSPMGGASGNTIYF
TRBV7-2,TRBD1,few,14,TRBJ2-7,TGTGCCAGCAGCCCGAGGACAGGGTGGTACGAGCAGTACTTC,CASSPRTGWYEQYF
TRBV18,-,few,15,TRBJ1-1,TGTGCCAGCTCACCCAACAGGGATGGTAGCACTGAAGCTTTCTTT,CASSPNRDGSTEAFF
TRBV7-9,TRBD1,many,15,TRBJ2-2,TGTGCCAGCAGCCCAGCGGGACAGGGTTTCGGGGAGCTGTTTTTT,CASSPAGQGFGELFF
TRBV19,TRBD1,-,14,TRBJ2-7,TGTGCCAGTAGTAGAACCGGGACAGTCTACGAGCAGTACTTC,CASSRTGTVYEQYF
TRBV5-1,TRBD2,-,16,TRBJ2-3,TGCGCCAGCAGCTTGCAGCGGGGATTTGTCCCAGATACGCAGTATTTT,CASSLQRGFVPDTQYF
TRBV5-8,TRBD1,few,15,TRBJ2-7,TGTGCCAGCAGCATTCCGACAGGGTCCCCCTACGAGCAGTACTTC,CASSIPTGSPYEQYF
TRBV7-9,TRBD1,-,16,TRBJ1-5,TGTGCCAGCAGGATGTCCTACAGGGGCCCATCAATCCCCCAGCATTTT,CASRMSYRGPSIPQHF
TRBV7-2,-,few,13,TRBJ2-1,TGTGCCAGCAGCCGGGATAGGGACAATGAGCAGTTCTTC,CASSRDRDNEQFF
TRBV27,TRBD1,few,16,TRBJ1-2,TGTGCCAGCAGTTTCCGGTCCGCAGGGGGGAGCAATGGCTACACCTTC,CASSFRSAGGSNGYTF
TRBV19,-,few,13,TRBJ2-2,TGTGCCAGCAACCTAAGCCCGGGCGGGGAGCTGTTTTTT,CASNLSPGGELFF
TRBV5-3,TRBD1,few,16,TRBJ2-1,TGTGCCAGAAGCTGGAAGTTCGACAGGGGAAACAATGAGCAGTTCTTC,CARSWKFDRGNNEQFF
TRBV11-2,TRBD1,many,14,TRBJ2-3,TGTGCCAGCAGCCCTAGGGACAGACCAGATACGCAGTATTTT,CASSPRDRPDTQYF
TRBV19,-,-,15,TRBJ1-5,TGTGCCAGTAGTATAGGGCCAGGGCACGATCAGCCCCAGCATTTT,CASSIGPGHDQPQHF
TRBV9,TRBD2,-,17,TRBJ2-5,TGTGCCAGCAGCGTAGAGGGGAGGGGCAGGGTCCAAGAGACCCAGTACTTC,CASSVEGRGRVQETQYF
TRBV29-1,-,many,14,TRBJ2-1,TGCAGCGCCCGAATGAGGGGACTCCACAATGAGCAGTTCTTC,CSARMRGLHNEQFF
TRBV9,TRBD2,few,15,TRBJ2-1,TGTGCCAGCAGCGCTCTAGCGGGGGGAGACAATGAGCAGTTCTTC,CASSALAGGDNEQFF
TRBV30,-,few,12,TRBJ1-4,TGTGCCTGGGGGGGGGCGGGAGAAAAACTGTTTTTT,CAWGGAGEKLFF
TRBV15,-,-,14,TRBJ2-7,TGTGCCACCAGCAGAGATGGCGGTACCTACGAGCAGTACTTC,CATSRDGGTYEQYF
TRBV5-4,TRBD2,few,16,TRBJ2-5,TGTGCCAGCAGCTTGGATACTAGCGGCGTATGGAAGACCCAGTACTTC,CASSLDTSGVWKTQYF
TRBV5-4,TRBD1,few,15,TRBJ2-1,TGTGCCAGCAGCCGGGACAGGGGTTCCTACAATGAGCAGTTCTTC,CASSRDRGSYNEQFF
TRBV7-2,TRBD1,few,18,TRBJ1-5,TGTGCCAGCAGCCGACAGGGGGCACCCTTGGGGGGAAATCAGCCCCAGCATTTT,CASSRQGAPLGGNQPQHF
TRBV9,-,-,13,TRBJ2-5,TGTGCCAGCAGCGTAGGAGACGGGGAGACCCAGTACTTC,CASSVGDGETQYF
TRBV6-1,-,few,16,TRBJ1-2,TGTGCCATCAGTGAGTCGGAAGGACCGGGAAACTATGGCTACACCTTC,CAISESEGPGNYGYTF
TRBV7-2,-,-,14,TRBJ1-5,TGTGCCAGCAGCTTAAACAGCATCAATCAGCCCCAGCATTTT,CASSLNSINQPQHF
TRBV5-6,-,few,17,TRBJ2-5,TGTGCCAGCAGCGACCCTGGGCAAGCTCCCTTTCAAGAGACCCAGTACTTC,CASSDPGQAPFQETQYF
TRBV9,TRBD2,few,17,TRBJ2-2,TGTGCCAGCAGCGTCGGACTAGCGGGGGTTTTAGCCGGGGAGCTGTTTTTT,CASSVGLAGVLAGELFF
TRBV19,TRBD1,few,14,TRBJ2-2,TGTGCCAGTAGCTCAGGGGGCGCGGCCGGGGAGCTGTTTTTT,CASSSGGAAGELFF
TRBV29-1,-,many,12,TRBJ2-3,TGCAGCGGTATCAGGGGCACAGATACGCAGTATTTT,CSGIRGTDTQYF
TRBV6-6,TRBD1,-,16,TRBJ1-5,TGTGCCAGCAGATCCGGGACAGGGCGTCCCAATCAGCCCCAGCATTTT,CASRSGTGRPNQPQHF
TRBV2,-,-,12,TRBJ2-1,TGTGCCAGCAGCGGACAGAATAATGAGCAGTTCTTC,CASSGQNNEQFF
TRBV7-8,-,few,17,TRBJ2-1,TGTGCCAGCAGCTACGCTCTAGAGGCGACCCTCTACAATGAGCAGTTCTTC,CASSYALEATLYNEQFF
TRBV7-6,TRBD1,few,14,TRBJ2-3,TGTGCCAGCAGCCCCGGGACAGGGACAGATACGCAGTATTTT,CASSPGTGTDTQYF
TRBV14,TRBD1,-,16,TRBJ1-1,TGTGCCAGCAGCCAACCGACAGGGGGAAGGATCACTGAAGCTTTCTTT,CASSQPTGGRITEAFF
TRBV5-6,TRBD2,few,14,TRBJ2-5,TGTGCCAGCAGCTGGACTAGCATCCAAGAGACCCAGTACTTC,CASSWTSIQETQYF
TRBV4-3,TRBD1,few,15,TRBJ2-7,TGCGCCAGCAGCCCGGGGACAGGTCCCCGATACGAGCAGTACTTC,CASSPGTGPRYEQYF
TRBV19,-,few,14,TRBJ1-1,TGTGCCAGTAACACTGGGGAGATAAACACTGAAGCTTTCTTT,CASNTGEINTEAFF
TRBV11-1,-,few,13,TRBJ1-5,TGTGCCAGCAGCTTAGACAGGGCTCAGCCCCAGCATTTT,CASSLDRAQPQHF
TRBV29-1,-,-,12,TRBJ1-1,TGCAGCGTACAGGGTTGGGGCACTGAAGCTTTCTTT,CSVQGWGTEAFF
TRBV6-5,TRBD1,few,14,TRBJ1-2,TGTGCCAGCAGTTACAGTAACAGGGGCTATGGCTACACCTTC,CASSYSNRGYGYTF
TRBV27,-,few,15,TRBJ1-6,TGTGCCAGCAGACTCACAGGGAACTATAATTCACCCCTCCACTTT,CASRLTGNYNSPLHF
TRBV2,-,few,13,TRBJ2-5,TGTGCCAGCACCACGGACTATCAAGAGACCCAGTACTTC,CASTTDYQETQYF
TRBV14,-,-,13,TRBJ2-2,TGTGCCAGCAGCCAAGTGGGAGCCGGGGAGCTGTTTTTT,CASSQVGAGELFF
TRBV25-1,-,few,15,TRBJ1-2,TGTGCCAGCAGTGACAGAGCGACAGGTTTTAATGGCTACACCTTC,CASSDRATGFNGYTF
TRBV7-8,-,-,14,TRBJ2-5,TGTGCCAGCAGGTTGGACAGCTACCAAGAGACCCAGTACTTC,CASRLDSYQETQYF
TRBV18,TRBD1,-,15,TRBJ2-1,TGTGCCAGCTCACCACCGACAGGACAGGGGGGTGAGCAGTTCTTC,CASSPPTGQGGEQFF
TRBV4-3,-,many,13,TRBJ1-1,TGCGCCAGCAGCCAAGCATTCAACAGTGAAGCTTTCTTT,CASSQAFNSEAFF